This TCR beta chain was recorded in a study of cytomegalovirus exposure and HLA in healthy donors. 60 Vbeta and 13 Jbeta primers were used in PCR. Measured with immunoSEQ multiplex PCR; TCRdb has only the in-frame clones, and not every one. The table lists fewer than 200,000 clones, 71% of them singletons. The sample holds a few counts of this clone. Trimming left V 5 bases short and J 0 bases short, with 14 bases between. The CDR3 runs 17 residues. Germline V gene lookup returns CDR1 SEHNR and CDR2 FQNEAQ (reference sequence). Sequenced: PBMCs. The clonotype originates from a girl under 18 in good health and CMV-seronegative. The J gene is TRBJ1-6, the V gene TRBV7-9; D not certain. CDR3 residues: CASSAYLQSSYNSPLHF. The CDR3 coding sequence is TGTGCCAGCAGCGCCTATCTGCAAAGCTCCTATAATTCACCCCTCCACTTT.